This is a list of T cell receptor beta chains from one sample in a study of metastatic and nonmetastatic thyroid tumors. TCRdb re-called the PCR reads via MiXCR. The top ten hold around 11% of the sample, which has 12,000 or so clones, approximately 20% seen once. The source material was adjacent normal tissue. Receptor source: a female donor with papillary thyroid cancer or a benign thyroid nodule (not recorded which). Some clones in this sample may be carry-over from other donors' samples. Both conserved end residues are part of each CDR3. Clone size is given for some rows only: seen once, a few or many times, or a class if the clone is expanded.

NA	TRBJ1-2	TRBV6-4	CASTVTGGYGYTF
few	TRBJ2-7	TRBV6-4	CASSVGTGEDEQYF
NA	TRBJ2-1	TRBV29-1	CSGPCGRVTYNEQFF
medium-sized	TRBJ2-3	TRBV7-9	CASLLAGGSTDTQYF
NA	TRBJ1-6	TRBV20-1	CSARDWDSPLHF
medium-sized	TRBJ2-7	TRBV6-1	CASSEIGGGPFYEQYF
medium-sized	TRBJ2-7	TRBV5-1	CASNSGTGGYYEQYF
many	TRBJ2-1	TRBV7-7	CASRPRGGGYNEQFF
few	TRBJ1-2	TRBV6-1	CASSERGVYGYTF
medium-sized	TRBJ2-7	TRBV20-1	CSARDRGLADYEQYF
few	TRBJ2-3	TRBV20-1	CSASASGGGEDTQYF
many	TRBJ2-3	TRBV30	CAWRAGSTDTQYF
many	TRBJ2-3	TRBV28	CASTPGTRNKLDTQYF
many	TRBJ2-7	TRBV5-6	CASSFRDRLFGEQYF
NA	TRBJ2-2	TRBV11-2	CASSRSGAVNTGELFF
few	TRBJ2-1	TRBV6-1	CASSEAWPNEQFF
few	TRBJ2-5	TRBV2	CASSPDSLQETQYF
few	TRBJ2-7	TRBV27	CASGLESGRYEQYF
NA	TRBJ2-7	TRBV5-1	CASSSGHSSYEQYF
few	TRBJ2-2	TRBV10-1	CASSELGAFANTGELFF
NA	TRBJ1-5	TRBV5-1	CASSLVGNNNQPQHF
medium-sized	TRBJ1-3	TRBV24-1	CATSDRDRSSGNTIYF
few	TRBJ2-3	TRBV12-5	CASGPLDISEADTQYF
few	TRBJ2-5	TRBV10-2	CASSRGMLWLGLETQYF
once	TRBJ2-7	TRBV24-1	CATSDFGGRRSWYEQYF
NA	TRBJ1-1	TRBV10-3	CAIIEGAEAFF
NA	TRBJ1-1	TRBV6-1	CASGRESTEAFF
many	TRBJ2-5	TRBV11-3	CASSIEETQYF
many	TRBJ1-1	TRBV5-1	CASRTGSTEAFF
NA	TRBJ2-1	TRBV6-5	CASSNPLSGIHNEQFF
many	TRBJ1-4	TRBV7-6	CASSPLQGGEKLFF